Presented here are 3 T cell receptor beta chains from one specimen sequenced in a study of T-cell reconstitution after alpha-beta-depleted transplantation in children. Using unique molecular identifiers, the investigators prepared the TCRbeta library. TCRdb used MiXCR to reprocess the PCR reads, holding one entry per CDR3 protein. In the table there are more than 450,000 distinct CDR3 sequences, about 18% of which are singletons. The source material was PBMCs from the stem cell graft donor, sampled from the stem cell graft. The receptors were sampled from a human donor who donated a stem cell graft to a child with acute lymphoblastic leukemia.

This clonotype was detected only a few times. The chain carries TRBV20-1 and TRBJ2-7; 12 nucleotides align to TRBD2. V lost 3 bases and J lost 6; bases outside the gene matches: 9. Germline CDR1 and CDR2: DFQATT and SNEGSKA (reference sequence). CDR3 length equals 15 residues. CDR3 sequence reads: CSASKSTSGSSEQYF. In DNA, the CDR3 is TGCAGTGCTAGCAAATCGACTAGCGGGAGTAGCGAGCAGTACTTC.

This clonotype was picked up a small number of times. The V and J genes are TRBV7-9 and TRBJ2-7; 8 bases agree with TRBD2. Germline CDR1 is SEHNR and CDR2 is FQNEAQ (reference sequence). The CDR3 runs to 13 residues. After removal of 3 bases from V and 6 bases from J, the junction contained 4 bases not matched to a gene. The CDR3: CASSFTSGAEQYF. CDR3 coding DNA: TGTGCCAGCAGCTTTACTAGCGGTGCCGAGCAGTACTTC. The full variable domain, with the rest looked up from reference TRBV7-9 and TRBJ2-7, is DTGVSQNPRHKITKRGQNVTFRCDPISEHNRLYWYRQTLGQGPEFLTYFQNEAQLEKSRLLSDRFSAERPKGSFSTLEIQRTEQGDSAMYLCASSFTSGAEQYFGPGTRLTVT.

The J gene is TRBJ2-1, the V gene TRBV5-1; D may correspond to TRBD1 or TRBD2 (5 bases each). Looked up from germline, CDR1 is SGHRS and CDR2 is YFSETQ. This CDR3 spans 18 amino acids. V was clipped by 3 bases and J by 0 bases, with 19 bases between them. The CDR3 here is CASSSRWGDSSSYNEQFF. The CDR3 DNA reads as TGCGCCAGCAGCTCCCGTTGGGGAGACAGCAGCTCCTACAATGAGCAGTTCTTC.